This T cell receptor beta chain comes out of a study of T cell repertoires in aging, cancer and after chemotherapy (dated by TCRdb to the late 2010s). For the study in its entirety: Donors were distributed across six age groups ranging from 30 or younger to 70 or older, with at least three individuals included per group. In the solid tumor group, paired pre- and post-chemotherapy samples were obtained from brain tumor (glioblastoma) patients receiving temozolomide-based therapy. The full dataset contained some 8.7 million TCR reads. The study profiled peripheral blood TCR beta repertoires from healthy donors and cancer patients to examine immunoaging and T cell reconstitution after chemotherapy. A cohort of 220 or so cancer patients (roughly 90 with hematological and around 130 with solid cancers) was assembled, and about 100 healthy donors were included as a reference group. Broad study findings and their caveats: Median generation probability increased over the chemotherapy interval in both cancer cohorts, suggesting repertoire reconstitution through rebound thymic output. Compared with age-matched healthy donors, untreated patients with either hematological or solid cancers had significantly lower TCR diversity in the blood along with higher clonality. It was noted by the authors that conclusions about immunological memory after chemotherapy cannot be drawn from the repertoire data. In healthy donors, the decline in TCR diversity with age was mainly due to loss of richness, whereas in cancer patients loss of evenness also played a role.

TCR beta rearrangements were amplified from genomic DNA extracted from peripheral blood rather than from sorted cells or RNA. To note about this clonotype: The antigen this receptor binds is unknown. No much larger clone exists at a distance of one base, and base qualities are not known.

Rearranged TRB sequences spanning V, D and J segments were amplified in a multiplex touch-down PCR with a mixed TRB-A/B primer pool. Two consecutive PCR reactions with Phusion HS II polymerase added Illumina adapters and sample indices to the amplicons. Amplicons were gel-purified using the NucleoSpin Gel and PCR Clean-up kit and were subsequently checked with Qubit and an Agilent 2100 Bioanalyzer. Sequencing of libraries was carried out on an Illumina MiSeq in 600-cycle, single-indexed, paired-end runs. Regarding the original processing steps: MiXCR versions 2.12 and 3.0.5 were used to process the TRB sequences. Each unique CDR3 nucleotide sequence was counted as one clone, and only productive sequences with at least two reads were retained. Repertoire metrics included Shannon diversity, evenness, clonality (one minus evenness), and alpha-parameterized diversity profiles from alpha 0 to 5. The IGoR algorithm was used to calculate generation probabilities of clones in the paired pre- and post-chemotherapy samples. In-frame beta chains were kept once TCRdb had trimmed the public reads at Q25 with fastp and called clones with MiXCR. Every CDR3 protein is listed once, alongside the most common genes and DNA of its rows. Clone size and V and J calls follow TCRdb, not the original study. A total of roughly 8,500 distinct CDR3 sequences appear in this sample, roughly half of them only once. 3.5% of the sample belongs to the ten largest clones.

The sequenced material came from blood. This TCR came from a human donor with a solid tumor.

The CDR3 reads CASSLERRGATDTQYF. The sequenced DNA: TGTGCCAGCAGCTTAGAACGTCGCGGAGCCACGGATACGCAGTATTTT. Recombination connected TRBV7-9 to TRBJ2-3; there is no confident call for the D gene. Including cysteine and phenylalanine, the CDR3 has 16 amino acids. The only DNA kept is the CDR3, 48 bases in frame from the first base. V is reduced by 1 base and J by 6 bases, leaving a spacing of 17 bases between them. CDR1 and CDR2 are drawn from the germline V gene (reference sequence): SEHNR, FQNEAQ.